The 17 T cell receptor beta chains presented below share a single source sample, sequenced in a study of blood T cells in healthy people across ages. A second PCR of roughly 6 to 12 cycles used a sample-barcoded 5' primer and a J-beta primer mix. Each CDR3 protein is one row after TCRdb ran MiXCR on the 5' RACE reads. The data hold around 850,000 distinct CDR3 sequences, with 35% to 40% observed a single time. Sequenced: blood. All receptors derive from a man in his late teens or twenties in good health.

V is TRBV2 and J is TRBJ2-2; 14 bases map to TRBD2. Germline V lookup: CDR1 SNHLY, CDR2 FYNNEI. The CDR3 consists of 16 residues. The ends lost 1 base at V and 5 bases at J; junction bases unmatched: 0. The CDR3 bases are TGTGCCAGCAGTGAAGGACTAGCGGGGGGGACCGGGGAGCTGTTTTTT. As protein: CASSEGLAGGTGELFF.

This clonotype has ten or more counts. The chain couples TRBV5-1 to TRBJ2-5; the match to TRBD2 covers 11 bases. The CDR3 has 14 amino acids. Germline-derived CDR1 and CDR2 are SGHRS and YFSETQ. The ends lost 4 bases at V and 3 bases at J; junction bases unmatched: 2. The CDR3 DNA sequence: TGCGCCAGCAGCAAGACTAGCGGGGAAGAGACCCAGTACTTC. This encodes CASSKTSGEETQYF.

The CDR3 protein is CASSQLLAGVGEQYF. CDR3 sequence (DNA): TGCGCCAGCAGCCAACTACTAGCGGGAGTGGGTGAGCAGTACTTC. The J gene is TRBJ2-7, the V gene TRBV4-3, with 11 bases lining up with TRBD2. Trimming took 2 bases from V and 7 from J; bases not matched to a gene: 7. The length of the CDR3 is 15 residues. Germline V gene data show CDR1 as LGHNA and CDR2 as YSLEER.

The chain recombines TRBV7-9 with TRBJ1-3, with D perhaps matching TRBD1 (5 bases). Trimming took off 5 bases at V and 4 bases at J, with 12 bases between the two ends. From germline, CDR1 is SEHNR and CDR2 FQNEAQ (reference sequence). The CDR3 loop spans 14 amino acids. The CDR3 nucleotides read TGTGCCAGCAGCGCCGTGAGGGACGGAAACACCATATATTTT. It specifies CASSAVRDGNTIYF.

The V call is TRBV7-8, the J call TRBJ1-2, with unresolved D. Per germline, CDR1 SGHVS and CDR2 FQNEAQ. The CDR3 has 19 amino acids. V dropped 1 base and J dropped 4 bases, with 25 bases sitting between them. This CDR3 is CASSLDLRQGKPLSYGYTF. CDR3 nucleotides: TGTGCCAGCAGCTTAGATTTGAGGCAAGGAAAACCTCTATCCTATGGCTACACCTTC.

The rearrangement joins TRBV27 to TRBJ2-3; the D gene is possibly TRBD1 (6 bases). Trimming removed 4 bases from V and 4 bases from J, with 12 bases in between. This CDR3 contains 14 residues. Germline CDR1 reads MNHEY; CDR2 reads SMNVEV (reference sequence). The CDR3 coding sequence is TGTGCCAGCAGTTCGCAGACAGGTCCAGATACGCAGTATTTT. Protein: CASSSQTGPDTQYF.

This clonotype occurred a few times. CDR3 sequence: CASSQAGTYNEQYF. In DNA form, the CDR3 reads TGCGCCAGCAGCCAGGCCGGGACTTACAATGAGCAGTACTTC. The chain has TRBV5-1 and TRBJ2-1, with a possible D match to TRBD2 (6 bases). The DNA end lines up better with TRBJ2-7; the J call may be wrong. The CDR3 extends over 14 amino acids. Per the germline V gene, CDR1 is SGHRS and CDR2 is YFSETQ.

This rearrangement joins TRBV27 to TRBJ2-5, with 7 bases aligning to TRBD2. CDR3 length: 16 amino acids. V shed 6 bases and J 2 bases; nucleotides not matched to a gene: 12. In germline, CDR1 is MNHEY, CDR2 SMNVEV (reference sequence). CDR3 nucleotide sequence: TGTGCCAGCAGAAAACCGGGACGAGCGGGACAAGAGACCCAGTACTTC. Its protein product is CASRKPGRAGQETQYF.

CDR3 nucleotide sequence: TGCAGTGCCCAGGACGGGAGTTATGGCTACACCTTC. Its translation is CSAQDGSYGYTF. The chain couples TRBV20-1 to TRBJ1-2; D ambiguous. The CDR3 length is 12 residues. Germline CDR1 is DFQATT and CDR2 is SNEGSKA (reference sequence). The V end was cut by 6 bases, the J end by 5 bases, with 13 bases between.

The sample holds a few counts of this clonotype. This chain joins TRBV2 and TRBJ1-6, with TRBD1 matching 10 bases. The V and J ends lost 3 bases and 11 bases, in that order; junction bases with no gene match: 4. This CDR3 region has 14 residues. Germline assignment: CDR1 SNHLY and CDR2 FYNNEI. CDR3 in amino acids: CASSERTGGTPLHF. The DNA for the CDR3 is TGTGCCAGCAGTGAGCGGACAGGGGGGACACCCCTCCACTTT.

This clonotype was recorded a few times. The CDR3 spells CASSSISREYGYTF. The CDR3 nucleotides are TGTGCCAGCAGTTCAATATCCAGGGAATATGGCTACACCTTC. V and J are TRBV12-3 or TRBV12-4 and TRBJ1-2; D might be TRBD1 (5 bases). The CDR3 has 14 residues. Trimming removed 4 bases at V and 5 bases at J, with 14 bases between.

This clonotype was recorded at least ten times. V gene TRBV12-3 or TRBV12-4 combines with J gene TRBJ2-5; D call uncertain. This CDR3 is built from 15 residues. Trimming pared 5 bases from V and 2 bases from J, leaving 15 bases between. CDR3 in amino acids: CASSPPGRQQETQYF. The CDR3 DNA reads TGTGCCAGCAGTCCCCCCGGAAGACAACAAGAGACCCAGTACTTC.

Worth noting for this clonotype: A read error is possible here, since a much larger clone lies one base away. The V gene is TRBV9, the J gene TRBJ2-1, with 8 positions matching TRBD1. CDR1 and CDR2 from the germline V gene are SGDLS and YYNGEE. The CDR3 consists of 17 residues. In DNA form, the CDR3 reads TGTGCCTGCAGCGTAGGATTGGAGACAGGGGTCAACAATGAGCAGTTCTTC. Protein product: CACSVGLETGVNNEQFF. The full variable domain, rest sourced from reference TRBV9 and TRBJ2-1, is DSGVTQTPKHLITATGQRVTLRCSPRSGDLSVYWYQQSLDQGLQFLIQYYNGEERAKGNILERFSAQQFPDLHSELNLSSLELGDSALYFCACSVGLETGVNNEQFFGPGTRLTVL.

In this sample, this clonotype turned up many times. This rearrangement joins TRBV29-1 to TRBJ1-2, with TRBD1 matching 7 bases. This CDR3 has 14 residues. V was pared by 1 base and J by 4 bases, with 6 bases of the junction left unmatched. Germline loops: CDR1 SQVTM, CDR2 ANQGSEA. The CDR3 DNA reads as TGCAGCGTTGAAGGACAGGGCCGATTCTATGGCTACACCTTC. Its protein product is CSVEGQGRFYGYTF. The full variable domain, in which reference TRBV29-1 and TRBJ1-2 provide the parts outside the CDR3, is SAVISQKPSRDICQRGTSLTIQCQVDSQVTMMFWYRQQPGQSLTLIATANQGSEATYESGFVIDKFPISRPNLTFSTLTVSNMSPEDSSIYLCSVEGQGRFYGYTFGSGTRLTVV.

This clonotype was found a few times. This chain links TRBV27 with TRBJ2-2, with D perhaps matching TRBD2 (5 bases). This CDR3 contains 15 residues. Germline assignment: CDR1 MNHEY and CDR2 SMNVEV (reference sequence). V lost 8 bases to trimming and J lost 4 bases, with 17 bases between them. The CDR3, as DNA: TGTGCCAGCTGGTCGATCGGGGAAGCCACCGGGGAGCTGTTTTTT. Amino acid sequence: CASWSIGEATGELFF.

The rearrangement uses TRBV6-1 and TRBJ1-1; 8 bases fit TRBD1. Looked up from germline, CDR1 is MNHNS and CDR2 is SASEGT. Trimming at V came to 7 bases and at J to 7 bases, leaving 14 bases not matched to a gene. The length of the CDR3 is 15 residues. The CDR3 loop is CASTRLTGGYNEAFF. In DNA form, the CDR3 reads TGTGCCAGCACCCGACTAACAGGGGGATATAATGAAGCTTTCTTT.

DNA for the CDR3: TGTGCCATCAGTCCTTCTCGGGGGGGAGGCACAGATACGCAGTATTTT. Translating it yields CAISPSRGGGTDTQYF. This sequence joins TRBV10-3 and TRBJ2-3; 8 bases map to TRBD2. The germline gives CDR1 ENHRY, CDR2 SYGVKD. V lost 5 bases to trimming and J lost 1 base; unmatched junction nucleotides: 8. CDR3 length equals 16 residues.